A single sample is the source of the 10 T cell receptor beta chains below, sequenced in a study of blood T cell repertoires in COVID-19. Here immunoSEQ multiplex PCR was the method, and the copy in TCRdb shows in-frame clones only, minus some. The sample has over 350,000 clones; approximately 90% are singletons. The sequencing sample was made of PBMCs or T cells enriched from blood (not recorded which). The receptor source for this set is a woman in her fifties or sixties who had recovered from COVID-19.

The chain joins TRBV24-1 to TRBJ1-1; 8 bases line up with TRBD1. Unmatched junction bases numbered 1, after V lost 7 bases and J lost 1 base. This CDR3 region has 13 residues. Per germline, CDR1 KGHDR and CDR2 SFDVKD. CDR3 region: CATRDRENTEAFF. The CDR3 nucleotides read TGTGCCACCAGGGACAGGGAGAACACTGAAGCTTTCTTT.

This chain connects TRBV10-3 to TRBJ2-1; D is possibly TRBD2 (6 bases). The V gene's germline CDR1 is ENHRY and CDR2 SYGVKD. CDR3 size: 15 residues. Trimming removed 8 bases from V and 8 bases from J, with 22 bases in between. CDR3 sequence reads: CAISPGGHRRDEQFF. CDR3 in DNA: TGTGCCATCTCCCCCGGGGGTCACCGCCGGGATGAGCAGTTCTTC.

The CDR3 DNA follows: TGTGCCAGTAGTATTGCGGCCCCGGCGGTTTACGAGCAGTACTTC. It specifies CASSIAAPAVYEQYF. The genes are TRBV19 and TRBJ2-7; no clear D. The CDR3 totals 15 residues. The V gene lost 3 bases and the J gene lost 4 bases, with 16 bases spanning the gap. Germline CDR1 is LNHDA and CDR2 is SQIVND (reference sequence).

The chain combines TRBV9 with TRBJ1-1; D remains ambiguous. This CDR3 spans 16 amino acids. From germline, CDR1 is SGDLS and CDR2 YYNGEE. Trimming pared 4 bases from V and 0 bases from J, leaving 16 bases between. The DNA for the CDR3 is TGTGCCAGCAGCCCCACGATGGGGAGTCTGAACACTGAAGCTTTCTTT. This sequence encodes CASSPTMGSLNTEAFF.

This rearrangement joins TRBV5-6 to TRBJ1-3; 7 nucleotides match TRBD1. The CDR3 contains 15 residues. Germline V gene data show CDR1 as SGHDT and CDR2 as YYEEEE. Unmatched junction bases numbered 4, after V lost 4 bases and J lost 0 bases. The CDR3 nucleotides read TGTGCCAGCAGCCTGGGACAGAGCTCTGGAAACACCATATATTTT. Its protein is CASSLGQSSGNTIYF.

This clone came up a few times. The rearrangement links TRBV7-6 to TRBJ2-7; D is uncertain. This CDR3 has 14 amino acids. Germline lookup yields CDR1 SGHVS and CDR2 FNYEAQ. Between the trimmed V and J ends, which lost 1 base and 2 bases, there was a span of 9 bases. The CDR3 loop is CASSLGRNTYEQYF. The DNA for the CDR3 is TGTGCCAGCAGCTTAGGGCGGAATACCTACGAGCAGTACTTC. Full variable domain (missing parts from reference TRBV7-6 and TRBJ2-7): GAGVSQSPRYKVTKRGQDVALRCDPISGHVSLYWYRQALGQGPEFLTYFNYEAQQDKSGLPNDRFSAERPEGSISTLTIQRTEQRDSAMYRCASSLGRNTYEQYFGPGTRLTVT.

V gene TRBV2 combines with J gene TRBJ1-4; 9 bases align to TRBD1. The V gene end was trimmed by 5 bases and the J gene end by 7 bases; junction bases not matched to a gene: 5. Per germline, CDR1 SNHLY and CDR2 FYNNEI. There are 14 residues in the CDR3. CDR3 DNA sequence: TGTGCCAGCAGTAACACAGGGGGCTTTGAAAAACTGTTTTTT. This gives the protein CASSNTGGFEKLFF.

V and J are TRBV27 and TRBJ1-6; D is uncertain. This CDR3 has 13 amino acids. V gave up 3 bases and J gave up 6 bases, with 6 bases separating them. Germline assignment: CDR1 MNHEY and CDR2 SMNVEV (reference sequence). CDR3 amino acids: CASSLHSNSPLHF. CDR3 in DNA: TGTGCCAGCAGTTTGCACAGTAATTCACCCCTCCACTTT.

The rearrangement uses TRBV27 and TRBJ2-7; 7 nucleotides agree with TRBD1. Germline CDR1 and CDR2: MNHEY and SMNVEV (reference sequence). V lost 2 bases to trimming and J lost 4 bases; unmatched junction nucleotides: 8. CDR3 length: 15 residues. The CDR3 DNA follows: TGTGCCAGCAGTTTAATGGGACAGAGATCATACGAGCAGTACTTC. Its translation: CASSLMGQRSYEQYF.

Here the CDR3 reads CASSFRTGETGELFF. The CDR3 bases are TGTGCCAGCAGCTTCCGTACAGGGGAGACCGGGGAGCTGTTTTTT. The J gene is TRBJ2-2, the V gene TRBV7-2; the match to TRBD1 covers 7 bases. V gave up 3 bases and J gave up 5 bases; unmatched junction bases: 6. Germline CDR1 is SGHTA and CDR2 is FQGNSA. This CDR3 has 15 residues.